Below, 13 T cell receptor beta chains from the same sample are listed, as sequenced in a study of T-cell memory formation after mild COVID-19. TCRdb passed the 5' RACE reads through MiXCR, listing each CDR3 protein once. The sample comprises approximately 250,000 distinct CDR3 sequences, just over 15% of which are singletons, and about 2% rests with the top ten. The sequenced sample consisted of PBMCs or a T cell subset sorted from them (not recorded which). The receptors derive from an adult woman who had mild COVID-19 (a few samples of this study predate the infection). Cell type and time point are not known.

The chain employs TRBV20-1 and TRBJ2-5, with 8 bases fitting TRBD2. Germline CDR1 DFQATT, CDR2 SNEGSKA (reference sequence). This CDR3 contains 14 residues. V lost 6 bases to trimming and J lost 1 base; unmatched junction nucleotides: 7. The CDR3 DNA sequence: TGCAGTGCACTAGCGGAGACAATCCAAGAGACCCAGTACTTC. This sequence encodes CSALAETIQETQYF.

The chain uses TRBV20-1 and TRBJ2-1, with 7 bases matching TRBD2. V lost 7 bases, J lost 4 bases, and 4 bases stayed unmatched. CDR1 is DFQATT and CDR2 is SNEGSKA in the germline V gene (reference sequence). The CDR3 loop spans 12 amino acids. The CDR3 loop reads CSGSSGYNEQFF. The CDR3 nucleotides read TGCAGTGGGTCTAGCGGATACAATGAGCAGTTCTTC.

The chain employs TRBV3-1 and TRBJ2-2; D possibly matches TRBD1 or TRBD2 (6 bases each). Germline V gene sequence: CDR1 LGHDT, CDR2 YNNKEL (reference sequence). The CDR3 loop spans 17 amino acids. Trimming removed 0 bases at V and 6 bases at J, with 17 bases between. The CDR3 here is CASSQERSGASAGELFF. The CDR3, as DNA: TGTGCCAGCAGCCAAGAGAGATCGGGGGCTAGCGCCGGGGAGCTGTTTTTT.

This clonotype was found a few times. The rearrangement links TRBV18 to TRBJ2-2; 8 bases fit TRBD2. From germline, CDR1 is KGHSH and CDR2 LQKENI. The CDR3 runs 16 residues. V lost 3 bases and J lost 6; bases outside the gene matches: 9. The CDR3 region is CASSPSRGGFAGELFF. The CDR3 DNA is TGTGCCAGCTCACCCTCCCGCGGGGGGTTCGCCGGGGAGCTGTTTTTT.

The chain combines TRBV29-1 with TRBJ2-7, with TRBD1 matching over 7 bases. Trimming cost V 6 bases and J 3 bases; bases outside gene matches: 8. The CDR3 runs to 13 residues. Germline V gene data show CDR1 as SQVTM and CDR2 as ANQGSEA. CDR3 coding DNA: TGCAGCGTAGCGACAGGGTTCCTCTACGAGCAGTACTTC. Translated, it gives CSVATGFLYEQYF.

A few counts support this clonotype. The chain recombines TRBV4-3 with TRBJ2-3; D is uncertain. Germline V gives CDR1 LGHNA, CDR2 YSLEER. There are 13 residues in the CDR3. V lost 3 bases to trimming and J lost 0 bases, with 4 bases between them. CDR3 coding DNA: TGCGCCAGCAGCCAGAGTAGCACAGATACGCAGTATTTT. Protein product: CASSQSSTDTQYF.

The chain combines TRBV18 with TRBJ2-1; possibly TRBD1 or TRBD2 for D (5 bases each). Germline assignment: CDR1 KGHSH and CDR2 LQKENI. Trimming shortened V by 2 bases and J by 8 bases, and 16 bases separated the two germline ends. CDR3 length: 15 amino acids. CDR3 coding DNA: TGTGCCAGCTCACCAATGGCAGGGAGTCGGGATGAGCAGTTCTTC. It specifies CASSPMAGSRDEQFF.

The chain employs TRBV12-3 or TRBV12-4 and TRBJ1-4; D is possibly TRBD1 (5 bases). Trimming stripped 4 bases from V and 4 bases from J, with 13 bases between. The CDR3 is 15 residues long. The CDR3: CASSWGGEGNEKLFF. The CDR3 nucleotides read TGTGCCAGCAGTTGGGGGGGAGAAGGTAATGAAAAACTGTTTTTT.

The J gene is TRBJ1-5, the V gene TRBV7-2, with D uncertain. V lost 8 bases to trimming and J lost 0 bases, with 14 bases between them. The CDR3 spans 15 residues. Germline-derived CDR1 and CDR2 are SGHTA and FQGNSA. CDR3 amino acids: CASSRTGNSNQPQHF. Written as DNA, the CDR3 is TGTGCCAGCTCCCGAACCGGGAATAGCAATCAGCCCCAGCATTTT.

For the CDR3, the DNA is TGCGCCAGCAGCTTGGCCGGTAGGGAGTTCGAGCAGTACTTC. Protein sequence: CASSLAGREFEQYF. V and J are TRBV5-1 and TRBJ2-7; a possible D gene is TRBD2 (5 bases). The CDR3 contains 14 residues. From germline, CDR1 is SGHRS and CDR2 YFSETQ. Between the trimmed V and J ends, which lost 0 bases and 6 bases, there was a span of 13 bases. Full variable domain (rest looked up from reference TRBV5-1 and TRBJ2-7): KAGVTQTPRYLIKTRGQQVTLSCSPISGHRSVSWYQQTPGQGLQFLFEYFSETQRNKGNFPGRFSGRQFSNSRSEMNVSTLELGDSALYLCASSLAGREFEQYFGPGTRLTVT.

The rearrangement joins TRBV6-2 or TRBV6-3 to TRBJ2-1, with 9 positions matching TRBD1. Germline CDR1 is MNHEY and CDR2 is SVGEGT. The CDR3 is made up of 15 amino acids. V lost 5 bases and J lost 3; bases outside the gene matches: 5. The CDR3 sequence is CASSKGTGRYNEQFF. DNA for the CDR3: TGTGCCAGCAGTAAAGGGACAGGGCGCTACAATGAGCAGTTCTTC.

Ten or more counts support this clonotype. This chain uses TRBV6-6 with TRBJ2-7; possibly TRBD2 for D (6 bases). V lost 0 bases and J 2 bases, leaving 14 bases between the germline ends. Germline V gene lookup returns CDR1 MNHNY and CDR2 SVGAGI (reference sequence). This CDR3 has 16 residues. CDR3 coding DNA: TGTGCCAGCAGTTACTCGATTGTTGGCGGGGCCTACGAGCAGTACTTC. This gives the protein CASSYSIVGGAYEQYF.

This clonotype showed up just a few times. The CDR3 DNA reads as TGCGCCAGCAGCGGTCTTAGTAGTTCGGACACTGAAGCTTTCTTT. Its translation is CASSGLSSSDTEAFF. The chain employs TRBV5-1 and TRBJ1-1; D unclear. Trimming shortened V by 4 bases and J by 3 bases, and 16 bases separated the two germline ends. The CDR3 spans 15 residues. CDR1 and CDR2 (germline): SGHRS, YFSETQ.